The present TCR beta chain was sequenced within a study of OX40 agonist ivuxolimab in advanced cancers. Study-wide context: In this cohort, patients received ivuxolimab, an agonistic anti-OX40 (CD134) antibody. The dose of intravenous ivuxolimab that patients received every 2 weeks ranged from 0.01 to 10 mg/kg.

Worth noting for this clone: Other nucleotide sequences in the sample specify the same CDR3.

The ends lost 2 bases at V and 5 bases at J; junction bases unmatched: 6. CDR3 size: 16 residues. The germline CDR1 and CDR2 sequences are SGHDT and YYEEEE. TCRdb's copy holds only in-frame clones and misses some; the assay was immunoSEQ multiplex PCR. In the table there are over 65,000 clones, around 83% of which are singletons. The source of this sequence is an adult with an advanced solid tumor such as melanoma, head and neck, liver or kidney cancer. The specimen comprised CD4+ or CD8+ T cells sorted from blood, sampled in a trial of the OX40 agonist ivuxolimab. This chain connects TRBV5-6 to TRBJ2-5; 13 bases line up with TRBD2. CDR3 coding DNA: TGTGCCAGCAGCTTCAGACTAGCGGGGGGTCGGGAGACCCAGTACTTC. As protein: CASSFRLAGGRETQYF. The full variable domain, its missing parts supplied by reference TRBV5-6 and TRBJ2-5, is DAGVTQSPTHLIKTRGQQVTLRCSPKSGHDTVSWYQQALGQGPQFIFQYYEEEERQRGNFPDRFSGHQFPNYSSELNVNALLLGDSALYLCASSFRLAGGRETQYFGPGTRLLVL.